The clone carrying this TCR beta chain was observed a few times. The sample is drawn from a study of OX40 agonist ivuxolimab in advanced cancers. On the study more broadly: Subjects had a mean age of about 57 years, with a range of about 23 to 85; more than 70% were male.

Libraries were prepared by immunoSEQ multiplex PCR; TCRdb keeps only in-frame clonotypes and omits some of them. The table lists 20,000 or so clones, approximately 84% of them singletons. This CDR3 spans 14 amino acids. Germline CDR1 and CDR2: SGHNT and YYREEE (reference sequence). Trimming removed 4 bases from V and 6 bases from J, with 14 bases in between. Source: CD4+ or CD8+ T cells sorted from blood, taken in a trial of the OX40 agonist ivuxolimab. The TCR sequence derives from an adult with an advanced solid tumor such as melanoma, head and neck, liver or kidney cancer. This sequence joins TRBV5-4 and TRBJ2-1; possibly TRBD1 or TRBD2 for D (7 bases each). CDR3 protein: CASSQGGRGNEQFF. The CDR3, as DNA: TGTGCCAGCAGCCAGGGGGGGCGGGGCAATGAGCAGTTCTTC.